A single T cell receptor beta chain is shown here with its context. Which antigen it targets is not known. This sample was taken from a study of T cells in severe cutaneous drug reactions (dated 2019 in TCRdb). General notes on the study: Between the early 2010s and the late 2010s, patients were recruited from Taiwan, Thailand and a European registry network. Enrollment was limited to patients whose SJS/TEN or DRESS diagnosis was probable or definite according to RegiSCAR criteria. Blister fluids/cells, PBMC and other biological samples were taken from patients in the acute stage or the recovery stage. The study paired bulk TCR sequencing with single-cell sequencing, quantitative PCR validation, functional assays and transgenic mouse experiments. To build the libraries, iRepertoire multiplex PCR was used, and the authors pointed to a comparison in which iRepertoire and 5' RACE methods, with or without UMI, captured abundant clonotypes similarly. The culprit drug was assigned using the Naranjo algorithm and the ALDEN drug causality algorithm.

For both bulk and single-cell sequencing, libraries were prepared with the iRepertoire multiplex PCR system using TCR subtype-specific primers. Multiplex PCR with primers targeting V, D and J gene regions was used to generate bulk TCR beta libraries. Bulk TCR library preparation used roughly 100-500 ng of RNA per sample as input. An Illumina MiSeq was used to sequence the bulk TCR beta amplicons. The original methods were these. Quality control steps removed sample misassignments and low-quality sequencing reads. CDR3 was defined as the amino acids lying between the Y[YFLI]C motif of the V-gene and the [FW]GXGT motif of the J-segment. The IMGT database served as the reference for assigning TRBV and TRBJ genes and CDR3 clonotypes. TRBV expression in each sample was normalized to the mean expression of the same gene in PBMC from fewer than 45 healthy donors. Based on TCRdb reprocessing of the reads, there is one entry per CDR3 protein sequence, and DNA is missing. TCRdb's processing, not the study's, gives the V and J calls here. The sample table gives 9,500 to 13,000 distinct CDR3 sequences. About 20% of the sample is in the top ten clones.

The donors whose samples were sequenced had carbamazepine-induced Stevens-Johnson syndrome or toxic epidermal necrolysis (CBZ-SJS/TEN). To search for drug-specific clonotypes, the T cell receptor repertoires of patients with drug-induced severe cutaneous adverse reactions were profiled by next-generation sequencing. RNA was isolated either from blister cells of skin lesions or from peripheral blood mononuclear cells. The cysteine opens and the phenylalanine closes a CDR3 of 16 amino acids. No coding sequence is recorded. The germline V gene provides CDR1 SQVTM and CDR2 ANQGSEA. Broad study findings and their caveats: According to the authors, further study is still needed to determine whether the public TCR generalizes to SJS/TEN caused by other drugs. CBZ-SJS/TEN patients showed strongly increased TRBV12-4 usage, with averages of 25% to 40% in blister cells and about 5% in PBMC. All seven CBZ-SJS/TEN blister samples contained a public TCRbeta CDR3 (mean approximately 13%), which was undetectable or scarce in tolerant-control and healthy-donor PBMC.

This receptor was identified in a human donor with Stevens-Johnson syndrome, a severe cutaneous drug reaction. Sequencing used cells from a skin blister. The cell subset or site label corresponds to: unsorted cells from skin lesion blisters. This sequence uses TRBV29-1 and TRBJ2-1; the D gene TCRdb calls, TRBD1, cannot be checked with no DNA. The CDR3 reads as follows: CSVESPDRVTYNEQFF.